Below, 31 T cell receptor beta chains from the same sample are listed, as sequenced in a study of post-analysis software for immune sequencing data. Study-level findings and limits: Comparison of patients with controls showed five or six TRBV segments more frequent in patients, TRBV5-6, TRBV5-1 and TRBV20-1 among them.

Included in the TCR beta cDNA libraries were unique molecular identifiers. TCRdb called the PCR reads again in MiXCR, with one record for every CDR3 protein. The sample consists of approximately 570,000 distinct CDR3 sequences, 44% of them appearing once. No antigen has been assigned to these receptors. The sample consisted of blood. These receptors came from a girl aged 10-17 years with multiple sclerosis.

The V gene is TRBV12-3 or TRBV12-4, the J gene TRBJ2-5, with a possible D match to TRBD2 (6 bases). This CDR3 contains 14 residues. The ends were cut back, 6 bases at V and 5 bases at J, with 16 bases in the middle. The CDR3 region has the DNA TGTGCCAGCAGCCGGGGACTGGATCTGGAGACCCAGTACTTC. Amino acids: CASSRGLDLETQYF.

A few counts support this clonotype. The chain recombines TRBV4-2 with TRBJ1-2, with 8 bases lining up with TRBD1. The V gene's germline CDR1 is LGHNA and CDR2 YNFKEQ. V gave up 3 bases and J gave up 4 bases; unmatched junction bases: 4. CDR3 size: 14 residues. CDR3 region: CASSQGQDFYGYTF. CDR3 nucleotide sequence: TGTGCCAGCAGCCAGGGACAGGACTTCTATGGCTACACCTTC.

This clonotype turned up a few times. The J gene is TRBJ1-4, the V gene TRBV20-1, with 9 bases aligning to TRBD1. V shed 0 bases, J shed 8 bases, and the junction held 7 bases outside the gene matches. There are 15 residues in the CDR3. The germline V gene has CDR1 DFQATT and CDR2 SNEGSKA (reference sequence). The CDR3 reads CSARDLTGGWEKLFF. The CDR3, as DNA: TGCAGTGCTAGAGATTTGACAGGGGGTTGGGAAAAACTGTTTTTT.

The gene calls are TRBV20-1 and TRBJ1-2; 8 bases fit TRBD1. V gave up 5 bases and J gave up 4 bases; unmatched junction bases: 6. The CDR3 has 13 amino acids. Germline CDR1 is DFQATT and CDR2 is SNEGSKA (reference sequence). The CDR3 DNA follows: TGCAGTGCTCGTACAGACAGGGGCTATGGCTACACCTTC. Translation gives CSARTDRGYGYTF.

This rearrangement joins TRBV5-1 to TRBJ2-5; TRBD1 might be the D (5 bases). Per germline, CDR1 SGHRS and CDR2 YFSETQ. Trimming pared 4 bases from V and 9 bases from J, leaving 10 bases between. The CDR3 totals 11 residues. The CDR3 DNA reads TGCGCCAGCAGCACGTCCAGGGCCCAGTACTTC. This codes for CASSTSRAQYF.

In its sample, this clonotype was seen once. V usage is TRBV5-1 and J usage is TRBJ2-3, with D possibly being TRBD1 (5 bases). Per the germline V gene, CDR1 is SGHRS and CDR2 is YFSETQ. The CDR3 has 15 residues. V was shortened by 2 bases and J by 0 bases, with 10 bases between the two germline ends. The CDR3 sequence: CASSFVGDSTDTQYF. The CDR3 DNA reads as TGCGCCAGCAGCTTCGTAGGGGATAGCACAGATACGCAGTATTTT. Full variable domain (missing parts from reference TRBV5-1 and TRBJ2-3): KAGVTQTPRYLIKTRGQQVTLSCSPISGHRSVSWYQQTPGQGLQFLFEYFSETQRNKGNFPGRFSGRQFSNSRSEMNVSTLELGDSALYLCASSFVGDSTDTQYFGPGTRLTVL.

At least ten counts were recorded for this clonotype. The V call is TRBV5-6, the J call TRBJ2-5, with no clear D. CDR3 length equals 13 residues. Trimming shortened V by 4 bases and J by 5 bases, and 12 bases separated the two germline ends. CDR1 SGHDT and CDR2 YYEEEE come from the germline V gene. In nucleotides, the CDR3 is TGTGCCAGCAGCCCCTACTCCCTCGAGACCCAGTACTTC. Its translation: CASSPYSLETQYF.

The sample holds a few counts of this clonotype. V and J are TRBV12-3 or TRBV12-4 and TRBJ1-2; D unclear. The CDR3 has 12 residues. The CDR3 DNA sequence: TGTGCGACCGGACGGGGAAACTATGGCTACACCTTC. Residues: CATGRGNYGYTF.

This clonotype turned up a few times. CDR3 sequence reads: CASSRDAGTNYGYTF. The CDR3 DNA reads as TGTGCCAGCTCCAGAGACGCCGGGACAAACTATGGCTACACCTTC. The chain joins TRBV12-3 or TRBV12-4 to TRBJ1-2; D might be TRBD1 (6 bases). The CDR3 spans 15 residues. Trimming shortened V by 8 bases and J by 2 bases, and 18 bases separated the two germline ends.

In its sample, this clonotype was seen many times. The chain couples TRBV5-1 to TRBJ2-7, with 10 bases lining up with TRBD1. The CDR3 sequence is 14 residues long. The ends lost 4 bases at V and 2 bases at J; junction bases unmatched: 3. CDR1 is SGHRS, CDR2 YFSETQ, per germline. CDR3 nucleotide sequence: TGCGCCAGCAGCCCGGGACAGGGGCCCTACGAGCAGTACTTC. Protein: CASSPGQGPYEQYF.

In regard to this clonotype: The junction does not match germline at one end; this may be a read error. The gene calls are TRBV6-1 and TRBJ2-5; TRBD2 agrees at 9 bases. This CDR3 contains 14 residues. Germline CDR1 is MNHNS and CDR2 is SASEGT. CDR3 sequence reads: CASSGAGGPETRYF. CDR3 bases: TGTGCCAGCAGTGGTGCGGGGGGGCCGGAGACCCGGTACTTC.

The chain is built from TRBV11-2 and TRBJ2-3, with D unresolved. Germline V gene sequence: CDR1 SGHAT, CDR2 FQNNGV. The CDR3 loop spans 14 amino acids. Trimming removed 5 bases at V and 1 base at J, with 10 bases between. The CDR3 reads CASSLRLGTDTQYF. DNA of the CDR3: TGTGCCAGCAGCCTCCGTCTAGGCACAGATACGCAGTATTTT.

The V call is TRBV12-3 or TRBV12-4, the J call TRBJ2-1, with D perhaps being TRBD1 or TRBD2 (6 bases each). Trimming removed 8 bases from V and 8 bases from J, with 19 bases in between. The CDR3 consists of 14 residues. The CDR3 DNA follows: TGTGCCAGCCGAGTAGGGGGAGGCTCGGATGAGCAGTTCTTC. Translating it yields CASRVGGGSDEQFF.

The sample holds one count of this clonotype. CDR3 sequence (DNA): TGTGCCAGCAGCCAAGAAAGTAAGGTGTGGGGCACTGAAGCTTTCTTT. The encoded protein is CASSQESKVWGTEAFF. V is TRBV3-1 and J is TRBJ1-1, with D hard to call. The V end lost 0 bases, the J end lost 4 bases, and 15 bases lay between the germline ends. CDR1 is LGHDT and CDR2 is YNNKEL in the germline V gene (reference sequence). CDR3 length: 16 residues.

This clonotype was observed many times. The gene calls are TRBV12-3 or TRBV12-4 and TRBJ1-2; D possibly corresponds to TRBD1 (5 bases). CDR3 length: 14 amino acids. Trimming cost V 1 base and J 0 bases, with 6 bases left between them. The CDR3: CASSLGGANYGYTF. Written as DNA, the CDR3 is TGTGCCAGCAGTTTAGGGGGGGCTAACTATGGCTACACCTTC.

V and J are TRBV20-1 and TRBJ2-7; D may be TRBD1 (6 bases). V was cut by 0 bases and J by 0 bases, with 12 bases left in between. The CDR3 has 15 residues. Germline V gene lookup returns CDR1 DFQATT and CDR2 SNEGSKA (reference sequence). In DNA form, the CDR3 reads TGCAGTGCTAGAGATCGGCAGGGGAGCTCCTACGAGCAGTACTTC. This codes for CSARDRQGSSYEQYF.

V is TRBV5-1 and J is TRBJ2-7; the D gene is possibly TRBD1 (6 bases). Trimming took 3 bases from V and 4 from J, leaving 11 bases between them. The CDR3 contains 13 residues. Germline lookup yields CDR1 SGHRS and CDR2 YFSETQ. CDR3 in amino acids: CASSSGQRYEQYF. The CDR3 nucleotides are TGCGCCAGCAGCTCTGGACAGAGATACGAGCAGTACTTC.

CDR3 loop: CASSLGAAARTDTQYF. As DNA, the CDR3 is TGTGCCAGCAGCTTAGGGGCAGCCGCCCGCACAGATACGCAGTATTTT. The chain recombines TRBV5-6 with TRBJ2-3; perhaps TRBD1 as D (5 bases). CDR1 is SGHDT, CDR2 YYEEEE, per germline. Deletions cut 2 bases from V and 1 base from J, with 14 bases between. The CDR3 covers 16 residues. Supplemented by reference TRBV5-6 and TRBJ2-3, the full variable domain reads DAGVTQSPTHLIKTRGQQVTLRCSPKSGHDTVSWYQQALGQGPQFIFQYYEEEERQRGNFPDRFSGHQFPNYSSELNVNALLLGDSALYLCASSLGAAARTDTQYFGPGTRLTVL.

A single count supports this clonotype. The rearrangement uses TRBV4-1 and TRBJ2-1; 11 bases are a match to TRBD2. The CDR3 runs 16 residues. Germline V gene data show CDR1 as MGHRA and CDR2 as YSYEKL. The junction had 7 bases not matched to a gene; V was cut back by 4 bases and J by 5 bases. The CDR3 here is CASSPYGTSGHNEQFF. DNA of the CDR3: TGCGCCAGCAGCCCCTACGGGACTAGCGGTCACAATGAGCAGTTCTTC.

The chain has TRBV7-3 and TRBJ2-1; possible D gene TRBD2, 6 bases. From germline, CDR1 is SGHTA and CDR2 FQGTGA. The CDR3 contains 14 residues. With 2 bases removed from V and 8 bases from J, the gap between germline ends came to 13 bases. The CDR3 nucleotides read TGTGCCAGCAGCTTAGAGCGGGTAACGGATGAGCAGTTCTTC. Translated: CASSLERVTDEQFF.

The gene calls are TRBV12-3 or TRBV12-4 and TRBJ1-2; D not resolved. This CDR3 region has 13 residues. Trimming removed 3 bases at V and 4 bases at J, with 9 bases between. The CDR3 spells CASSFLFGYGYTF. The CDR3 DNA is TGTGCCAGCAGTTTTTTGTTCGGCTATGGCTACACCTTC.

J is TRBJ2-5 and V is TRBV29-1, with D perhaps matching TRBD2 (6 bases). Trimming removed 6 bases from V and 2 bases from J, with 16 bases in between. The CDR3 covers 14 residues. The germline V gene encodes CDR1 SQVTM and CDR2 ANQGSEA. CDR3 loop: CSVAGQVLQETQYF. CDR3 in DNA: TGCAGCGTGGCGGGGCAGGTGCTACAAGAGACCCAGTACTTC. Variable domain in full (rest from reference TRBV29-1 and TRBJ2-5): SAVISQKPSRDICQRGTSLTIQCQVDSQVTMMFWYRQQPGQSLTLIATANQGSEATYESGFVIDKFPISRPNLTFSTLTVSNMSPEDSSIYLCSVAGQVLQETQYFGPGTRLLVL.

V and J are TRBV12-3 or TRBV12-4 and TRBJ2-7; 7 nucleotides agree with TRBD1. The V and J ends lost 6 bases and 2 bases, in that order; junction bases with no gene match: 7. CDR3 length equals 14 residues. In DNA, the CDR3 is TGTGCCAGCAGCCGGAACGACAGGGCCTACGAGCAGTACTTC. Protein product: CASSRNDRAYEQYF.

The chain couples TRBV25-1 to TRBJ2-5; 8 bases are a match to TRBD1. This CDR3 contains 14 residues. Germline CDR1 MGHDK, CDR2 SYGVNS. The junction had 7 bases not matched to a gene; V was cut back by 5 bases and J by 5 bases. CDR3 nucleotide sequence: TGTGCCAGCAGTCGAGCAGGGGGCCCGGAGACCCAGTACTTC. It encodes CASSRAGGPETQYF.

This clonotype appeared a few times. This chain uses TRBV20-1 with TRBJ2-1; D remains unclear. Deletions cut 2 bases from V and 0 bases from J, with 11 bases between. Germline V gene sequence: CDR1 DFQATT, CDR2 SNEGSKA (reference sequence). This CDR3 comprises 15 residues. The DNA of the CDR3 is TGCAGTGCTAGACGAGTCTCCCTCTCCTACAATGAGCAGTTCTTC. Protein product: CSARRVSLSYNEQFF.

V usage is TRBV5-1 and J usage is TRBJ2-1; TRBD1 agrees at 9 bases. The length of the CDR3 is 15 residues. The germline V gene encodes CDR1 SGHRS and CDR2 YFSETQ. Trimming cost V 1 base and J 7 bases; bases outside gene matches: 6. The chain's CDR3 is CASSLRDRVANEQFF. In DNA, the CDR3 is TGCGCCAGCAGCTTGCGGGACAGGGTGGCGAATGAGCAGTTCTTC.

The genes are TRBV12-3 or TRBV12-4 and TRBJ2-1; TRBD1 matches at 11 bases. The CDR3 is 15 residues long. This chain's CDR3 is CATKLSGTGGKEQFF. DNA for the CDR3: TGTGCGACAAAACTTTCCGGGACAGGGGGGAAGGAGCAGTTCTTC.

V gene TRBV14 combines with J gene TRBJ2-5, with D possibly being TRBD2 (5 bases). Germline-derived CDR1 and CDR2 are SGHDN and FVKESK. The CDR3 consists of 16 residues. Trimming shortened V by 0 bases and J by 1 base, and 12 bases separated the two germline ends. Here the CDR3 reads CASSQDRLALQETQYF. In nucleotides, the CDR3 is TGTGCCAGCAGCCAAGATCGCCTAGCCCTCCAAGAGACCCAGTACTTC.

The chain employs TRBV4-1 and TRBJ1-6, with D tentatively TRBD1 (6 bases). Germline V CDR1 and CDR2: MGHRA, YSYEKL. Trimming left V 6 bases short and J 7 bases short, with 16 bases between. The CDR3 consists of 15 residues. This chain's CDR3 is CASRVYRDSNSPLHF. The CDR3 DNA reads as TGCGCCAGCAGAGTATACAGGGATTCGAATTCACCCCTCCACTTT.

This clonotype has just a few counts. The chain is built from TRBV5-1 and TRBJ2-7, with 7 bases identical to TRBD1. There are 14 residues in the CDR3. Germline V gene sequence: CDR1 SGHRS, CDR2 YFSETQ. V lost 3 bases to trimming and J lost 2 bases; unmatched junction nucleotides: 5. The CDR3 loop reads CASSSLQGPYEQYF. The CDR3 DNA is TGCGCCAGCAGCTCACTACAGGGGCCCTACGAGCAGTACTTC.

This clonotype was seen repeatedly, ten times or more. The chain uses TRBV13 and TRBJ2-5, with D tentatively TRBD1 or TRBD2 (6 bases each). V lost 5 bases to trimming and J lost 4 bases, with 14 bases between them. This CDR3 spans 14 amino acids. Germline values: CDR1 PRHDT, CDR2 FYEKMQ (reference sequence). This CDR3 is CASSPQGGGETQYF. For the CDR3, the DNA is TGTGCCAGCAGCCCTCAAGGGGGAGGAGAGACCCAGTACTTC.